This T cell receptor beta chain was captured by sequencing in a study of blood T cell repertoires in COVID-19. The method was immunoSEQ multiplex PCR; TCRdb's version includes in-frame clones alone and lacks a portion of them. The sample includes about 240,000 clones, around 88% seen only once; the top ten take 8.8%. This clone was detected only once. The germline gives CDR1 LGHDT, CDR2 YNNKEL (reference sequence). V trimming: 8 bases; J trimming: 1 base; junction bases outside the gene matches: 9. CDR3 size: 15 residues. This TCR derives from a man aged 40-50 years who had recovered from COVID-19. Sequenced: PBMCs or T cells enriched from blood (not recorded which). This chain uses TRBV3-1 (or the pseudogene TRBV3-2) with TRBJ1-1, with 8 bases aligning to TRBD1. CDR3 loop: CASRTGFNRNTEAFF. In DNA form, the CDR3 reads TGTGCCAGCCGGACAGGGTTTAATAGGAACACTGAAGCTTTCTTT.